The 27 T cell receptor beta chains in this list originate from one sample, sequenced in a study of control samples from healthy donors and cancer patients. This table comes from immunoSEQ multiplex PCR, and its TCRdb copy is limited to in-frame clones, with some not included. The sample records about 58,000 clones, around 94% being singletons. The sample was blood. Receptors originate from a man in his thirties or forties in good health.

CDR3 loop: CASSRDREGTEAFF. The CDR3 DNA reads TGTGCCAGCAGTCGGGACAGGGAGGGCACTGAAGCTTTCTTT. J is TRBJ1-1 and V is TRBV6-4; TRBD1 matches at 9 bases. Germline CDR1 is MRHNA and CDR2 is SNTAGT. This CDR3 has 14 amino acids. Trimming at V came to 5 bases and at J to 4 bases, leaving 5 bases not matched to a gene.

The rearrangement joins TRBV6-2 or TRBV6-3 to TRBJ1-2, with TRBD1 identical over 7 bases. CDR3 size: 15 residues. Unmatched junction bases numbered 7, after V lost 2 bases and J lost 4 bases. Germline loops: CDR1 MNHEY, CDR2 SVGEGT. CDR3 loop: CASSYTGQAVYGYTF. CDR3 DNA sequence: TGTGCCAGCAGTTACACCGGACAGGCGGTCTATGGCTACACCTTC.

CDR3 sequence: CASSADMNTEAFF. The CDR3 nucleotides are TGTGCCAGCAGCGCAGACATGAACACTGAAGCTTTCTTT. J is TRBJ1-1 and V is TRBV9; D is unclear. Trimming cost V 3 bases and J 0 bases, with 6 bases left between them. The V gene's germline CDR1 is SGDLS and CDR2 YYNGEE. The CDR3 contains 13 residues.

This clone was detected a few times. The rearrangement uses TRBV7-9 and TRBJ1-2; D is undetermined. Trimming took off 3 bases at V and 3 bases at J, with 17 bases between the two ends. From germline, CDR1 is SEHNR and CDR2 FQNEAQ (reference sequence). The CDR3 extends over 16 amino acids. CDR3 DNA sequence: TGTGCCAGCAGCTTCTACCCCCCAACATTGGACTATGGCTACACCTTC. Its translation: CASSFYPPTLDYGYTF.

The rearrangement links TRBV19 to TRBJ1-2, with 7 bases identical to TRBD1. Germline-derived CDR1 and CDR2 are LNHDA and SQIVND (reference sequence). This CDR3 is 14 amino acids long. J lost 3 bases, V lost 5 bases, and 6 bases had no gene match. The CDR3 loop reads CASSQPGTDYGYTF. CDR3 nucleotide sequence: TGTGCCAGTAGTCAACCCGGGACAGACTATGGCTACACCTTC.

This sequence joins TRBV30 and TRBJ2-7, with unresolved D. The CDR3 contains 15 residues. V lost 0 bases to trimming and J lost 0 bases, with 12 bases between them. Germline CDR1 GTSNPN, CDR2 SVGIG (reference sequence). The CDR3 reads CAWSVDSRSSYEQYF. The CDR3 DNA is TGTGCCTGGAGTGTCGACTCGAGGAGCTCCTACGAGCAGTACTTC.

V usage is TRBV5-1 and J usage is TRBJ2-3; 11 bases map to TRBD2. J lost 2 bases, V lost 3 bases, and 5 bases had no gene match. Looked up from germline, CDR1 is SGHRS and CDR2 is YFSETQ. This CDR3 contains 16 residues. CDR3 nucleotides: TGCGCCAGCAGCTCTCTAGCGGGAGGTCCCACAGATACGCAGTATTTT. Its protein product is CASSSLAGGPTDTQYF.

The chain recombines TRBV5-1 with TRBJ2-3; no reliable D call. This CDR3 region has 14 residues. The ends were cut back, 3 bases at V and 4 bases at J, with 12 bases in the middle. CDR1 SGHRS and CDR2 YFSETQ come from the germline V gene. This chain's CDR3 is CASSWTVPSDTQYF. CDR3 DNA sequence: TGCGCCAGCAGCTGGACGGTTCCGTCAGATACGCAGTATTTT.

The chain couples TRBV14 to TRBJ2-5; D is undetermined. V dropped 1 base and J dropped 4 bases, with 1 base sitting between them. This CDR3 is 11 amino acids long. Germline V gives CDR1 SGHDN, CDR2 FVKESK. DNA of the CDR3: TGTGCCAGCAGCCAAGTAGAGACCCAGTACTTC. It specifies CASSQVETQYF.

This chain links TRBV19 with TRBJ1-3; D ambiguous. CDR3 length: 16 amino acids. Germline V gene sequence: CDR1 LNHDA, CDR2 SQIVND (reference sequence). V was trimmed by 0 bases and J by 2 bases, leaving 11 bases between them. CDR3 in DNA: TGTGCCAGTAGTATAGACGGCAGAATTACTGGAAACACCATATATTTT. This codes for CASSIDGRITGNTIYF.

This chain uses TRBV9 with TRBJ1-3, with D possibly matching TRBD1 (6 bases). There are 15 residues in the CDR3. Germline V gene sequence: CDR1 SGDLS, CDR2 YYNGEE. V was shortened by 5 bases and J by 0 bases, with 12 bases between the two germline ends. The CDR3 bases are TGTGCCAGCAGTGTGGGAGGGGGCTCTGGAAACACCATATATTTT. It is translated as CASSVGGGSGNTIYF.

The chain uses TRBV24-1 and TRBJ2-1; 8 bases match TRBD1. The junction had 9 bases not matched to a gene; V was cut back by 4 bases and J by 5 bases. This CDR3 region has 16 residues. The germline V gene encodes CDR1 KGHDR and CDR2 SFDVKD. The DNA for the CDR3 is TGTGCCACCAGTGAACCCGACAGGGGAAGCGACAATGAGCAGTTCTTC. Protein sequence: CATSEPDRGSDNEQFF.

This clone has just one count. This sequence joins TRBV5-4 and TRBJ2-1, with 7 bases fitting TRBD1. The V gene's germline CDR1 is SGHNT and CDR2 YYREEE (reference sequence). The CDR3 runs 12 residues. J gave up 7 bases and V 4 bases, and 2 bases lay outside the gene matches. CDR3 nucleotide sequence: TGTGCCAGCAGCACGGACAGGAATGAGCAGTTCTTC. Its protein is CASSTDRNEQFF.

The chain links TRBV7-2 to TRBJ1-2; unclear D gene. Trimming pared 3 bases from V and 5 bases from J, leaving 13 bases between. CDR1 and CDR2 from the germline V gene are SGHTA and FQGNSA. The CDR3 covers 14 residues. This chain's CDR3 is CASSFSSRLYGYTF. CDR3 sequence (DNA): TGTGCCAGCAGCTTCTCGTCGCGACTTTATGGCTACACCTTC.

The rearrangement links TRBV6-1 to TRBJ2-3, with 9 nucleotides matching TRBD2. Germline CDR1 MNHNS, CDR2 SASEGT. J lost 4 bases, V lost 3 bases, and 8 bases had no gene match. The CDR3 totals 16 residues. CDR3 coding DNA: TGTGCCAGCAGTGACGCGGCGGGAGGGCCCTCAGATACGCAGTATTTT. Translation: CASSDAAGGPSDTQYF.

DNA for the CDR3: TGCGCCAGCAGCTTGGAACAGGGGGGCCCCTACGAGCAGTACTTC. Protein product: CASSLEQGGPYEQYF. This sequence joins TRBV5-1 and TRBJ2-7, with 8 positions matching TRBD1. Germline V CDR1 and CDR2: SGHRS, YFSETQ. The CDR3 runs 15 residues. Trimming removed 0 bases from V and 2 bases from J; junction bases left unmatched: 4.

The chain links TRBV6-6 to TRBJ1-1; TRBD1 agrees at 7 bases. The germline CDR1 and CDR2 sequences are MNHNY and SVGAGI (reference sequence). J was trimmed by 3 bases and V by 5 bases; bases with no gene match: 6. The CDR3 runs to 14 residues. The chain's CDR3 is CASSPTGRDTEAFF. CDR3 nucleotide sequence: TGTGCCAGCAGTCCGACAGGGAGAGACACTGAAGCTTTCTTT.

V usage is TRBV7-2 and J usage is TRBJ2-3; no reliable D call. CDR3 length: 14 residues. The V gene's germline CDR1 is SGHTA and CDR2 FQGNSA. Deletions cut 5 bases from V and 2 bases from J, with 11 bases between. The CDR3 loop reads CASSPRVTTDTQYF. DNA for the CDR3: TGTGCCAGCAGCCCAAGAGTGACCACAGATACGCAGTATTTT. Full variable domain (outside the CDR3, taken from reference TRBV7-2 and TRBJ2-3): GAGVSQSPSNKVTEKGKDVELRCDPISGHTALYWYRQSLGQGLEFLIYFQGNSAPDKSGLPSDRFSAERTGGSVSTLTIQRTQQEDSAVYLCASSPRVTTDTQYFGPGTRLTVL.

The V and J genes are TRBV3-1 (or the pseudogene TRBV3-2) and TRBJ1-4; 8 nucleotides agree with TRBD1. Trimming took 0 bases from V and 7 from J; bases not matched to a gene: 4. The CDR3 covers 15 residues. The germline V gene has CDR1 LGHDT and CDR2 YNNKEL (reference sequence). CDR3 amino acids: CASSQEGGQAEKLFF. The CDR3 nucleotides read TGTGCCAGCAGCCAAGAAGGGGGACAGGCTGAAAAACTGTTTTTT.

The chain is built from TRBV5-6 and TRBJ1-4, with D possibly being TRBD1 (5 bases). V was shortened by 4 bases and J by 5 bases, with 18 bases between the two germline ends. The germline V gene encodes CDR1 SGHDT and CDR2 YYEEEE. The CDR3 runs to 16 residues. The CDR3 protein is CASSPSGTALNEKLFF. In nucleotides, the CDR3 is TGTGCCAGCAGCCCGTCTGGGACGGCACTCAATGAAAAACTGTTTTTT.

CDR3 in DNA: TGTGCCAGCAGTCAGTTAGCGGGAGGGCGGTACGAGCAGTACTTC. Translating gives CASSQLAGGRYEQYF. V is TRBV28 and J is TRBJ2-7; 11 bases are a match to TRBD2. Germline-derived CDR1 and CDR2 are MDHEN and SYDVKM. The J segment lost 4 bases and the V segment lost 5 bases, leaving 7 bases of the junction unmatched. This CDR3 contains 15 residues.

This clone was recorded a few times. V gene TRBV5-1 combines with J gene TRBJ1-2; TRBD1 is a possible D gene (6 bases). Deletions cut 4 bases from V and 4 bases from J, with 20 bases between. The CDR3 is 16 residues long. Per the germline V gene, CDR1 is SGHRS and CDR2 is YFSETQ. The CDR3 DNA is TGCGCCAGCAGCCCGACACAGGGAAGCCAAGTCTATGGCTACACCTTC. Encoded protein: CASSPTQGSQVYGYTF.

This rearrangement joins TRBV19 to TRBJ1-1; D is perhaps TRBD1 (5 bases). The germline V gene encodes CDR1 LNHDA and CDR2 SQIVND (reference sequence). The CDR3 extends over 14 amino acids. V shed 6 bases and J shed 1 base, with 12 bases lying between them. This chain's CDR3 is CASSPRGGNTEAFF. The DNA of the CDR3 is TGTGCCAGTAGCCCGCGGGGGGGGAACACTGAAGCTTTCTTT.

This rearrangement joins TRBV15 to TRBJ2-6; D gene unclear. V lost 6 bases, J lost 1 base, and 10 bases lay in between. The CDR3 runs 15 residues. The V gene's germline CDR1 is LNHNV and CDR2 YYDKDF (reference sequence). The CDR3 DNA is TGTGCCACCAGTAGCAGTCTGTCTGGGGCCAACGTCCTGACTTTC. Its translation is CATSSSLSGANVLTF.

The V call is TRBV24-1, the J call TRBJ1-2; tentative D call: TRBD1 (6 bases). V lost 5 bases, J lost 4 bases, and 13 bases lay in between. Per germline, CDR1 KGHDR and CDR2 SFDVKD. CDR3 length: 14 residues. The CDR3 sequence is CATSARGAGYGYTF. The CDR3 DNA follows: TGTGCCACCAGTGCACGGGGGGCGGGCTATGGCTACACCTTC.

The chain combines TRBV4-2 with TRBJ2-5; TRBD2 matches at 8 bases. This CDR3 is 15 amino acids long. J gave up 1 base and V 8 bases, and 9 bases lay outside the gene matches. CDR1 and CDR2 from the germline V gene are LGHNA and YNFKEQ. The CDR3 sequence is CASGFGAGVQETQYF. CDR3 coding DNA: TGTGCCAGCGGGTTTGGAGCGGGGGTCCAAGAGACCCAGTACTTC.

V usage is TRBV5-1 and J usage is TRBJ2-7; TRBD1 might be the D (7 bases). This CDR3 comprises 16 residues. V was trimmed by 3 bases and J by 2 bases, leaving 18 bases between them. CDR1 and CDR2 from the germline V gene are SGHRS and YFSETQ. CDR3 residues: CASSSPGGTAPYEQYF. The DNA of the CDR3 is TGCGCCAGCAGCTCCCCTGGAGGGACAGCTCCCTACGAGCAGTACTTC.